Below are 20 T cell receptor beta chains sequenced from a single sample in a study of early T cells in non-severe SARS-CoV-2 infection (dated by TCRdb to the early 2020s). Libraries were built with 5' RACE. The run used a NextSeq 500. Using fastp trimming at Q25 and MiXCR clonotype assembly, TCRdb reanalyzed the public sequencing data and kept in-frame beta chains. Each record represents a unique CDR3 protein, reported with the most common genes and DNA among its rows. The sample table contains more than 70,000 distinct CDR3 sequences; only one count was recorded for approximately 11% of them. The ten largest clonotypes hold about 11% of the sample. Source: whole blood, taken at baseline. The receptors originated from an adult who was a healthcare worker with PCR-confirmed SARS-CoV-2 infection or an uninfected control (not recorded which).

V usage is TRBV29-1 and J usage is TRBJ1-1; 9 bases are a match to TRBD1. Trimming cost V 3 bases and J 3 bases; bases outside gene matches: 14. CDR1 and CDR2 (germline): SQVTM, ANQGSEA. CDR3 length equals 17 residues. The CDR3 coding sequence is TGCAGCGTTGAGACAGGGGGAGGAATGTCGTCGGACACTGAAGCTTTCTTT. It translates to CSVETGGGMSSDTEAFF.

There are a few counts of this clonotype. Germline and junction disagree at one end, which may indicate a read error. The rearrangement joins TRBV7-8 to TRBJ2-6, with D possibly matching TRBD1 (5 bases). Germline V gives CDR1 SGHVS, CDR2 FQNEAQ. This CDR3 is built from 16 residues. The CDR3 DNA sequence: TGTGCCAGCAGCCAACTTGTATCCTCTGGGGCCAACGTCCTGATTTTC. Translation gives CASSQLVSSGANVLIF.

In its sample, this clonotype was seen a few times. The rearrangement joins TRBV2 to TRBJ2-3; D gene uncertain. V was shortened by 1 base and J by 1 base, with 6 bases between the two germline ends. The germline V gene has CDR1 SNHLY and CDR2 FYNNEI. This CDR3 is 14 amino acids long. CDR3 sequence (DNA): TGTGCCAGCAGTGAAGGTCTCCGCACAGATACGCAGTATTTT. Translated: CASSEGLRTDTQYF.

The rearrangement joins TRBV6-6 to TRBJ2-7; 7 bases fit TRBD1. This CDR3 spans 13 amino acids. The germline V gene encodes CDR1 MNHNY and CDR2 SVGAGI (reference sequence). V shed 5 bases and J 4 bases; nucleotides not matched to a gene: 5. CDR3 nucleotides: TGTGCCAGCAGTAACACACAGGGGTACGAGCAGTACTTC. Protein: CASSNTQGYEQYF.

This clonotype came up a few times. V is TRBV6-5 and J is TRBJ1-3; D not resolved. V shed 6 bases and J shed 4 bases, with 16 bases lying between them. CDR3 length: 15 residues. Germline V gene sequence: CDR1 MNHEY, CDR2 SVGAGI. The CDR3 DNA reads as TGTGCCAGCAGCTATACCGGGCCTAGGGGAAACACCATATATTTT. The encoded protein is CASSYTGPRGNTIYF.

The sample holds many counts of this clonotype. At one of its ends the junction is not consistent with the germline gene, which may arise from a read error. This chain joins TRBV6-5 and TRBJ2-5; D gene unclear. The CDR3 covers 12 residues. Per germline, CDR1 MNHEY and CDR2 SVGAGI. CDR3 sequence (DNA): TGTGCCAGCAGCTACTCTGAGGAGACCCAGTACTTC. This translates into CASSYSEETQYF.

This clonotype was detected only a few times. The genes are TRBV29-1 and TRBJ1-4, with no clear D. The CDR3 spans 12 residues. In germline, CDR1 is SQVTM, CDR2 ANQGSEA. V was shortened by 7 bases and J by 7 bases, with 13 bases between the two germline ends. The CDR3 region has the DNA TGCAGCGGGTTGGAGAGCGGTGAAAAACTGTTTTTT. Translating it yields CSGLESGEKLFF.

CDR3 loop: CASSQDREVWYNEQFF. The CDR3 nucleotides read TGTGCCAGCAGCCAAGACAGGGAAGTTTGGTACAATGAGCAGTTCTTC. The rearrangement uses TRBV4-2 and TRBJ2-1; possibly TRBD1 for D (5 bases). This CDR3 has 16 amino acids. V gave up 0 bases and J gave up 4 bases, with 13 bases separating them. Germline lookup yields CDR1 LGHNA and CDR2 YNFKEQ.

This clonotype has a count of ten or more. The chain recombines TRBV12-3 or TRBV12-4 with TRBJ1-2; D not resolved. V lost 2 bases, J lost 8 bases, and 12 bases lay in between. CDR3 size: 13 residues. The CDR3 is CASSLSGITGYTF. The CDR3, as DNA: TGTGCCAGCAGTTTAAGCGGGATTACGGGCTACACCTTC.

This clonotype was picked up many times. The chain joins TRBV29-1 to TRBJ2-2; D might be TRBD1 (5 bases). CDR3 length equals 13 residues. The germline gives CDR1 SQVTM, CDR2 ANQGSEA. V shed 4 bases and J shed 1 base, with 7 bases lying between them. CDR3 DNA: TGCAGCGTTGGTCAGGGGAACACCGGGGAGCTGTTTTTT. Residues: CSVGQGNTGELFF.

The gene calls are TRBV6-6 and TRBJ1-5, with 9 bases that match TRBD1. Germline CDR1 MNHNY, CDR2 SVGAGI (reference sequence). CDR3 size: 16 residues. The V and J ends lost 7 bases and 4 bases, in that order; junction bases with no gene match: 11. The CDR3 DNA reads as TGTGCCAGCACTCCACCCGGGACAGGGACAAATCAGCCCCAGCATTTT. Translated: CASTPPGTGTNQPQHF.

This clonotype was seen ten or more times. At one boundary the junction diverges from the germline segment, which might be a read error. V is TRBV2 and J is TRBJ2-7; D could derive from TRBD1 or TRBD2 (5 bases each). Germline V gene sequence: CDR1 SNHLY, CDR2 FYNNEI. The CDR3 is made up of 14 amino acids. DNA for the CDR3: TGCGCCAGCAACCCCGGGACGGCGAAGGGCGAGCAGTACTTC. It codes for CASNPGTAKGEQYF.

The chain links TRBV7-9 to TRBJ2-7; 9 bases align to TRBD1. Germline V lookup: CDR1 SEHNR, CDR2 FQNEAQ (reference sequence). CDR3 length: 14 residues. Losses at the gene ends were 5 bases for V and 8 bases for J; bases not matched to a gene: 10. In DNA form, the CDR3 reads TGTGCCAGCAGCCGATCCGGGACAGGGCATCAGCAGTACTTC. It is translated as CASSRSGTGHQQYF.

This clonotype occurred a few times. The rearrangement joins TRBV29-1 to TRBJ2-2; D remains ambiguous. The CDR3 is 13 residues long. CDR1 is SQVTM, CDR2 ANQGSEA, per germline. Trimming cost V 4 bases and J 7 bases, with 13 bases left between them. The DNA of the CDR3 is TGCAGCGTTGCTGACGGCTCGTACGGGGAGCTGTTTTTT. Translation: CSVADGSYGELFF.

This clonotype occurred many times. CDR3: CASSYSGRGGPDTQYF. The CDR3 DNA is TGTGCCAGCAGTTACTCAGGGCGGGGGGGCCCGGATACGCAGTATTTT. The J gene is TRBJ2-3, the V gene TRBV6-5, with 9 nucleotides matching TRBD2. The V and J ends lost 0 bases and 6 bases, in that order; junction bases with no gene match: 7. The germline CDR1 and CDR2 sequences are MNHEY and SVGAGI. The CDR3 covers 16 residues.

This chain links TRBV7-8 with TRBJ2-7; TRBD2 matches at 7 bases. Trimming removed 8 bases from V and 2 bases from J; junction bases left unmatched: 15. This CDR3 region has 16 residues. In germline, CDR1 is SGHVS, CDR2 FQNEAQ. The CDR3 protein is CASAIRSGGNTYEQYF. DNA of the CDR3: TGTGCCAGCGCCATCAGGTCCGGGGGGAATACCTACGAGCAGTACTTC.

This chain connects TRBV4-2 to TRBJ2-7, with 8 bases that match TRBD2. Germline CDR1 reads LGHNA; CDR2 reads YNFKEQ. The V gene end was trimmed by 0 bases and the J gene end by 2 bases; junction bases not matched to a gene: 3. CDR3 length: 15 amino acids. The CDR3 DNA reads TGTGCCAGCAGCCAAGAACTAGCGGAAACCTACGAGCAGTACTTC. Residues: CASSQELAETYEQYF.

This clonotype was recorded many times. The chain joins TRBV25-1 to TRBJ2-7, with 9 bases fitting TRBD1. CDR3 length: 14 residues. The V and J ends lost 4 bases and 3 bases, in that order; junction bases with no gene match: 4. Germline V CDR1 and CDR2: MGHDK, SYGVNS. CDR3 sequence reads: CASSGGQGFYEQYF. The DNA of the CDR3 is TGTGCCAGCAGTGGGGGACAGGGTTTCTACGAGCAGTACTTC.

The V gene is TRBV12-3 or TRBV12-4, the J gene TRBJ2-3; the D call may be TRBD1 or TRBD2 (6 bases each). Trimming stripped 3 bases from V and 0 bases from J, with 16 bases between. This CDR3 is 17 amino acids long. In DNA form, the CDR3 reads TGTGCCAGCAGTTTGAGAGGGGGGCCCTTAAGCACAGATACGCAGTATTTT. Its protein product is CASSLRGGPLSTDTQYF.

This clonotype came up a few times. Here the CDR3 reads CASSLLGQGARGYTF. CDR3 bases: TGTGCCAGCAGTCTCTTGGGACAGGGGGCGCGAGGCTACACCTTC. V is TRBV28 and J is TRBJ1-2; 12 nucleotides align to TRBD1. Germline V CDR1 and CDR2: MDHEN, SYDVKM. This CDR3 region has 15 residues. V lost 5 bases and J lost 8; bases outside the gene matches: 9.